Below, 2 T cell receptor beta chains from the same sample are listed, as sequenced in a study of blood T cell repertoires in COVID-19. Assay used: immunoSEQ multiplex PCR; TCRdb lists only in-frame clones, some missing. Of over 250,000 clones detected, 80% to 90% appear once; the ten largest clones hold 8% to 10%. The specimen sequenced was PBMCs or T cells enriched from blood (not recorded which). The receptors here all came from a middle-aged man who had recovered from COVID-19.

A single count supports this clone. The V and J genes are TRBV27 and TRBJ2-1, with 7 bases identical to TRBD1. The trim removed 4 bases at V and 5 bases at J, leaving 2 bases unmatched. Germline assignment: CDR1 MNHEY and CDR2 SMNVEV (reference sequence). The length of the CDR3 is 13 residues. The CDR3 coding sequence is TGTGCCAGCAGTTACGGGACAGACAATGAGCAGTTCTTC. Translation gives CASSYGTDNEQFF.

The V call is TRBV27, the J call TRBJ2-7, with D uncertain. V was shortened by 2 bases and J by 0 bases, with 14 bases between the two germline ends. Germline CDR1 is MNHEY and CDR2 is SMNVEV (reference sequence). The CDR3 sequence is 16 residues long. In DNA, the CDR3 is TGTGCCAGCAGTTTAAAAAGAGATCTAAGCTCCTACGAGCAGTACTTC. Amino acid sequence: CASSLKRDLSSYEQYF.